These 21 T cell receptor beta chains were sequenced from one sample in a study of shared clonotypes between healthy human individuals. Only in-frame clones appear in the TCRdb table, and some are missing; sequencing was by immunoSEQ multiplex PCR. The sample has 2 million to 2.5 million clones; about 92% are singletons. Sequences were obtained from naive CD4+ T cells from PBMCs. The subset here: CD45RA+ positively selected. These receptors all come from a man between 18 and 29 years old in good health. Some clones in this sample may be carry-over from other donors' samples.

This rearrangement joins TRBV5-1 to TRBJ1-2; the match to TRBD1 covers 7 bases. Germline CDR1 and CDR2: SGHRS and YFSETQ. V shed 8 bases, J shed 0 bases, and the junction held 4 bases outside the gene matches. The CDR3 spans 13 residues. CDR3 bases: TGCGCCAGTTACGGGACAGCTAACTATGGCTACACCTTC. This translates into CASYGTANYGYTF.

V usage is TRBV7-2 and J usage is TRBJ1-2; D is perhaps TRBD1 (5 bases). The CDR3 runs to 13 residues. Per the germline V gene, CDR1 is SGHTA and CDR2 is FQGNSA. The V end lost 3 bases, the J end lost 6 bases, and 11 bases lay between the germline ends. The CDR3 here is CASSFWGPDGYTF. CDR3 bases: TGTGCCAGCAGCTTCTGGGGCCCCGATGGCTACACCTTC.

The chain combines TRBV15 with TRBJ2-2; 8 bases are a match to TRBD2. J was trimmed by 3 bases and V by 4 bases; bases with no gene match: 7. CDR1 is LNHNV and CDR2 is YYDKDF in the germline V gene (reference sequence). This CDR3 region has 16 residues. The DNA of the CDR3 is TGTGCCACCAGCACTCGGGGGGGACGATACACCGGGGAGCTGTTTTTT. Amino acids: CATSTRGGRYTGELFF.

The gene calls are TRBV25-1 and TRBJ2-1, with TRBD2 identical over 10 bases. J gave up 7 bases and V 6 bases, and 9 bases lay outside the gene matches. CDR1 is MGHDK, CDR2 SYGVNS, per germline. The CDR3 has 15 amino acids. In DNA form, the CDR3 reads TGTGCCAGCAGATACTCCGGGACTAGCGCAAATGAGCAGTTCTTC. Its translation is CASRYSGTSANEQFF.

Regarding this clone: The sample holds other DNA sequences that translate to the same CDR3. This CDR3 is CASSLSSYEQYF. CDR3 nucleotide sequence: TGTGCCAGCAGTTTGAGCTCCTACGAGCAGTACTTC. The J gene is TRBJ2-7, the V gene TRBV2; D call uncertain. This CDR3 is 12 amino acids long. Trimming pared 5 bases from V and 0 bases from J, leaving 5 bases between. In germline, CDR1 is SNHLY, CDR2 FYNNEI.

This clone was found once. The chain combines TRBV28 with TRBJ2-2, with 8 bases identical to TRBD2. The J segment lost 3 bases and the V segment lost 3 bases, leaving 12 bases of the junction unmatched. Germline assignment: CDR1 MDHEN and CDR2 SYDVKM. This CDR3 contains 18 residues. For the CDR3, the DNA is TGTGCCAGCAGTTTGTGGGGGAATAGCGGGACCTACACCGGGGAGCTGTTTTTT. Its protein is CASSLWGNSGTYTGELFF.

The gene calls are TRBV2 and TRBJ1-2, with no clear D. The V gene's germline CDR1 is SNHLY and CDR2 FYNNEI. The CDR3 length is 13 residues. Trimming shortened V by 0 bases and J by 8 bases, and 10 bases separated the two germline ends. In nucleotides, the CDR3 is TGTGCCAGCAGTGAAGCGCAAGGGAGGGGCTACACCTTC. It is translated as CASSEAQGRGYTF.

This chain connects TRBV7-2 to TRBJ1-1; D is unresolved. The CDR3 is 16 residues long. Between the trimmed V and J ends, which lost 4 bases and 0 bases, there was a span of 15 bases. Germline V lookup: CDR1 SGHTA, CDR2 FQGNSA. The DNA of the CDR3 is TGTGCCAGCAGCTCATTGCCAGTCTCACTGAACACTGAAGCTTTCTTT. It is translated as CASSSLPVSLNTEAFF. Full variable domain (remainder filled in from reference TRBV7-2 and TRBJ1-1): GAGVSQSPSNKVTEKGKDVELRCDPISGHTALYWYRQSLGQGLEFLIYFQGNSAPDKSGLPSDRFSAERTGGSVSTLTIQRTQQEDSAVYLCASSSLPVSLNTEAFFGQGTRLTVV.

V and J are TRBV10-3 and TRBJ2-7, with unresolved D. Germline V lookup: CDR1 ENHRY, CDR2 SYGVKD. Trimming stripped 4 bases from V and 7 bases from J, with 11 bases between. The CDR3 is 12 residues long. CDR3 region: CAISVGVLEQYF. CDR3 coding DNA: TGTGCCATCAGTGTGGGTGTTTTGGAGCAGTACTTC.

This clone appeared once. DNA for the CDR3: TGTGCCACAAATGACAGGTACTCCTACGAGCAGTACTTC. Translation gives CATNDRYSYEQYF. The genes are TRBV28 and TRBJ2-7; tentatively, D is TRBD1 (6 bases). Trimming stripped 10 bases from V and 0 bases from J, with 13 bases between. CDR3 size: 13 residues. Germline CDR1 and CDR2: MDHEN and SYDVKM.

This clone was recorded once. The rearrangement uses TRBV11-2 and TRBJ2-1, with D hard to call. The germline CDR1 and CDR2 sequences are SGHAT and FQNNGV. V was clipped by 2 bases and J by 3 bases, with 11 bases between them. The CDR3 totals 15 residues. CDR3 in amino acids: CASSLMEILYNEQFF. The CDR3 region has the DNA TGTGCCAGCAGCTTAATGGAGATCCTCTACAATGAGCAGTTCTTC.

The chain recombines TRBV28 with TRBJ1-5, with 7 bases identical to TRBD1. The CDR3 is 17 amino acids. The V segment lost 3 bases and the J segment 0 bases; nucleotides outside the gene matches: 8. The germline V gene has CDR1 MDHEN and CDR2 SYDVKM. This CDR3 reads CASSFGQDPYSNQPQHF. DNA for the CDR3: TGTGCCAGCAGTTTTGGACAGGATCCGTATAGCAATCAGCCCCAGCATTTT.

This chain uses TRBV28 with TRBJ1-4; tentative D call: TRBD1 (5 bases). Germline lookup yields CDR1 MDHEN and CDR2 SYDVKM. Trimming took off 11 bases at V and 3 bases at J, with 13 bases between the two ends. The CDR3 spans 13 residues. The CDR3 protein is CAVWGGSNEKLFF. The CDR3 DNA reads TGTGCCGTCTGGGGGGGGTCTAATGAAAAACTGTTTTTT. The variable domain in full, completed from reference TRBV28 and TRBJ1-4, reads DVKVTQSSRYLVKRTGEKVFLECVQDMDHENMFWYRQDPGLGLRLIYFSYDVKMKEKGDIPEGYSVSREKKERFSLILESASTNQTSMYLCAVWGGSNEKLFFGSGTQLSVL.

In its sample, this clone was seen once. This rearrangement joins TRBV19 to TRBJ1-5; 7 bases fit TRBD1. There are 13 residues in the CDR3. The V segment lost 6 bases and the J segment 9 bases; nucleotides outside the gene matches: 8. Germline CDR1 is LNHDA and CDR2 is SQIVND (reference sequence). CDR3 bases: TGTGCCAGTAGGCGACAGGGAGCAAGGCCCCAGCATTTT. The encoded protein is CASRRQGARPQHF.

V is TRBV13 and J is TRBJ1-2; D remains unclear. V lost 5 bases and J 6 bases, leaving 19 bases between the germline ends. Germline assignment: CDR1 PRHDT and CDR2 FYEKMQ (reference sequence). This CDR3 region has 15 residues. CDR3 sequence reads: CASSRTKGRTDGYTF. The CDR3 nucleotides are TGTGCCAGCAGCAGAACCAAGGGCAGGACGGATGGCTACACCTTC.

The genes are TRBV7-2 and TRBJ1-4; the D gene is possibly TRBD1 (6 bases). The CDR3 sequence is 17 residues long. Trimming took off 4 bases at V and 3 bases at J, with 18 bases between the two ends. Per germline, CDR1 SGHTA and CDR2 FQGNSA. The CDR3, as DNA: TGTGCCAGCAGCTCCGGGTCCGGGACACGGTCTAATGAAAAACTGTTTTTT. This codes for CASSSGSGTRSNEKLFF.

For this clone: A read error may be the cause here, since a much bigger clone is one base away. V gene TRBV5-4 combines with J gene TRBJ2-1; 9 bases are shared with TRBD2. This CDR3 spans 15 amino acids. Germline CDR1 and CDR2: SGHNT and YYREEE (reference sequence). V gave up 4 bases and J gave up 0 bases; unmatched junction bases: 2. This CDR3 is CASSGSGSSYNEQFF. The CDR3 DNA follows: TGTGCCAGCAGCGGTAGCGGGAGCTCCTACAATGAGCAGTTCTTC.

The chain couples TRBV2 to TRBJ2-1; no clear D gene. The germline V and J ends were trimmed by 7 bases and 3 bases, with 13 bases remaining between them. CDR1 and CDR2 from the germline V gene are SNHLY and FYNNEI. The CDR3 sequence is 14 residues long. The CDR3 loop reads CASKLRSSYNEQFF. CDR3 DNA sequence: TGTGCCAGCAAGTTGCGCTCCAGCTACAATGAGCAGTTCTTC.

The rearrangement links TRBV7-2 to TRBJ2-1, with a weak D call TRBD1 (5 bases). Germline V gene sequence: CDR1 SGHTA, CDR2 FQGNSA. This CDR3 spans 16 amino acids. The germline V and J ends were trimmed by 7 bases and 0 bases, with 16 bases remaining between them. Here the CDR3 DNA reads TGTGCCAGCAAGGTCCGGAGACAGAACTCCTACAATGAGCAGTTCTTC. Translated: CASKVRRQNSYNEQFF.

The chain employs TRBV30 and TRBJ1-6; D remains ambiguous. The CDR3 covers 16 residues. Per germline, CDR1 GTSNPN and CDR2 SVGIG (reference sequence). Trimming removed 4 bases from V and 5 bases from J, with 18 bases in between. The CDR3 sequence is CAWTGGWDADNSPLHF. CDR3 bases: TGTGCCTGGACTGGAGGGTGGGATGCGGATAATTCACCCCTCCACTTT. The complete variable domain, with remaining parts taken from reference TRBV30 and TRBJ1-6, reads SQTIHQWPATLVQPVGSPLSLECTVEGTSNPNLYWYRQAAGRGLQLLFYSVGIGQISSEVPQNLSASRPQDRQFILSSKKLLLSDSGFYLCAWTGGWDADNSPLHFGNGTRLTVT.

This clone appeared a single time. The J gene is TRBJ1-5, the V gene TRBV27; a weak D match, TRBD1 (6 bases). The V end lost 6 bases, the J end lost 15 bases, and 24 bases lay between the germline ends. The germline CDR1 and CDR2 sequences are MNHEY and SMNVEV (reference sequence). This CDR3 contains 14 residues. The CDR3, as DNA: TGTGCCAGCAGGCCACAGGGCCGGTTCAATAGCTGGCATTTT. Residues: CASRPQGRFNSWHF.